The next 10 T cell receptor beta chains were all read from a single sample in a study of T cell repertoires in cytomegalovirus infection. TCRdb reprocessed the reads with MiXCR, giving one entry per CDR3 protein. Here the sample spans 200,000 to 250,000 distinct CDR3 sequences, roughly 23% being singletons. Material for sequencing was CD8+ T cells from PBMCs. The receptors originated from a human donor in good health (CMV status not recorded). Some clones in this sample may be carry-over from other donors' samples.

The J gene is TRBJ2-7, the V gene TRBV28; possible D gene TRBD1, 6 bases. The germline V gene has CDR1 MDHEN and CDR2 SYDVKM. The germline V and J ends were trimmed by 2 bases and 6 bases, with 17 bases remaining between them. The CDR3 runs 15 residues. For the CDR3, the DNA is TGTGCCAGCAGTTTAATTGGGGGCCAGGGGAGCGAGCAGTACTTC. Amino acids: CASSLIGGQGSEQYF.

This clonotype has ten or more counts. The chain couples TRBV7-2 to TRBJ2-7; D is perhaps TRBD2 (6 bases). Trimming removed 7 bases from V and 2 bases from J, with 21 bases in between. Germline CDR1 SGHTA, CDR2 FQGNSA. This CDR3 region has 16 residues. CDR3 residues: CASTWAGPPGAYEQYF. In DNA form, the CDR3 reads TGTGCCAGCACGTGGGCGGGGCCCCCCGGGGCCTACGAGCAGTACTTC.

In its sample, this clonotype was seen many times. The chain has TRBV7-2 and TRBJ2-1; D call uncertain. CDR1 and CDR2 from the germline V gene are SGHTA and FQGNSA. Trimming removed 6 bases from V and 10 bases from J, with 19 bases in between. The CDR3 runs 14 residues. DNA of the CDR3: TGTGCCAGCAGGGCCGTAGGAGCGATGGGGGAGCAGTTCTTC. Translation gives CASRAVGAMGEQFF.

The chain uses TRBV29-1 and TRBJ2-5; D possibly matches TRBD1 or TRBD2 (5 bases each). V gave up 7 bases and J gave up 5 bases, with 23 bases separating them. This CDR3 comprises 15 residues. Germline V gene data show CDR1 as SQVTM and CDR2 as ANQGSEA. Here the CDR3 DNA reads TGCAGCGCTCTCAGTTATGGGGGTTCGGTTGAGACCCAGTACTTC. Residues: CSALSYGGSVETQYF.

This clonotype was detected ten times or more. The chain uses TRBV12-3 or TRBV12-4 and TRBJ1-1; the D is unclear. The CDR3 has 11 residues. V was shortened by 2 bases and J by 8 bases, with 6 bases between the two germline ends. CDR3 DNA: TGTGCCAGCAGTTTATTCGAAGAAGCTTTCTTT. Translating gives CASSLFEEAFF.

This clonotype was found a few times. CDR3 DNA sequence: TGTGCCAGCAGCCAAGGGGTCGGGAGCCTCAATGAGCAGTTCTTC. Translated, it gives CASSQGVGSLNEQFF. The chain combines TRBV14 with TRBJ2-1; D perhaps matches TRBD2 (6 bases). V was shortened by 1 base and J by 6 bases, with 13 bases between the two germline ends. Germline CDR1 and CDR2: SGHDN and FVKESK. The CDR3 covers 15 residues.

The chain joins TRBV15 to TRBJ2-5; tentative D call: TRBD1 (7 bases). V gave up 5 bases and J gave up 4 bases, with 14 bases separating them. CDR1 and CDR2 from the germline V gene are LNHNV and YYDKDF (reference sequence). The CDR3 loop spans 14 amino acids. The CDR3 here is CATSGRQGGETQYF. In nucleotides, the CDR3 is TGTGCCACCAGCGGTAGACAGGGAGGAGAGACCCAGTACTTC.

This clonotype was counted only a few times. CDR3 sequence (DNA): TGTGCCAGTTCCAGACAGCCGAATCAGCCCCAGCATTTT. It specifies CASSRQPNQPQHF. The V call is TRBV19, the J call TRBJ1-5; a possible D gene is TRBD1 (5 bases). V gave up 8 bases and J gave up 4 bases, with 12 bases separating them. The germline V gene encodes CDR1 LNHDA and CDR2 SQIVND (reference sequence). The CDR3 spans 13 residues. Combining the CDR3 with reference TRBV19 and TRBJ1-5 gives the whole variable domain DGGITQSPKYLFRKEGQNVTLSCEQNLNHDAMYWYRQDPGQGLRLIYYSQIVNDFQKGDIAEGYSVSREKKESFPLTVTSAQKNPTAFYLCASSRQPNQPQHFGDGTRLSIL.

This clonotype was seen a handful of times. The chain combines TRBV2 with TRBJ2-1; weak D call: TRBD2 (5 bases). V shed 8 bases and J shed 7 bases, with 15 bases lying between them. This CDR3 comprises 13 residues. From germline, CDR1 is SNHLY and CDR2 FYNNEI. CDR3 sequence (DNA): TGTGCCAGCGACCGATGGACGGGGAATGAGCAGTTCTTC. It encodes CASDRWTGNEQFF.

In its sample, this clonotype was seen a few times. The V call is TRBV12-3 or TRBV12-4, the J call TRBJ1-1; D gene unclear. CDR3 length: 13 amino acids. Trimming removed 8 bases from V and 4 bases from J, with 14 bases in between. CDR3 protein: CASVVYLGTEAFF. CDR3 sequence (DNA): TGTGCCAGCGTTGTTTATCTCGGCACTGAAGCTTTCTTT.